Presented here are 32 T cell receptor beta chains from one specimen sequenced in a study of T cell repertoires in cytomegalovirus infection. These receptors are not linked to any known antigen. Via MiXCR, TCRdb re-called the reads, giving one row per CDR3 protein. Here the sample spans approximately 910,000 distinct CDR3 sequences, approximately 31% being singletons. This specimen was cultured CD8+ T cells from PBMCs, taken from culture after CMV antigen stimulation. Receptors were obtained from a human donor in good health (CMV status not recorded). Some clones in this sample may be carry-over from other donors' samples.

The CDR3 protein is CASSLLGMSEQYV. As DNA, the CDR3 is TGTGCCAGCAGCTTATTAGGGATGAGCGAGCAGTACGTC. The rearrangement links TRBV7-6 to TRBJ2-7; D gene unclear. Trimming left V 2 bases short and J 6 bases short, with 11 bases between. The germline V gene has CDR1 SGHVS and CDR2 FNYEAQ. The CDR3 loop spans 13 amino acids.

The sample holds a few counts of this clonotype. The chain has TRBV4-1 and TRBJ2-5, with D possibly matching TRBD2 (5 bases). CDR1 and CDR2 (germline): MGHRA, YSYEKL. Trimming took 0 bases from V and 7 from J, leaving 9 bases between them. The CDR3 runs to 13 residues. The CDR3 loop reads CASSQDPSGTQYF. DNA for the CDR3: TGCGCCAGCAGCCAAGACCCGAGCGGGACCCAGTACTTC.

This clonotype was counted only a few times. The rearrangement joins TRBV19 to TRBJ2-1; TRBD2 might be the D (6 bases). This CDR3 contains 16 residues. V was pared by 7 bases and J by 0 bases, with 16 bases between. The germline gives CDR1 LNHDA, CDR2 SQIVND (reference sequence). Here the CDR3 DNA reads TGTGCCAGTACCCGAGGAGGGGAGAGCTCCTACAATGAGCAGTTCTTC. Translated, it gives CASTRGGESSYNEQFF.

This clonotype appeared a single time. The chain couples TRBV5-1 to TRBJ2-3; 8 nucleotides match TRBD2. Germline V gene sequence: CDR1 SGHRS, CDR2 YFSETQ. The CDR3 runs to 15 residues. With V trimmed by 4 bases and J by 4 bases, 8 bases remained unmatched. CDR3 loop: CASSPATSVADTQYF. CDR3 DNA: TGCGCCAGCAGCCCCGCGACTAGCGTCGCAGATACGCAGTATTTT.

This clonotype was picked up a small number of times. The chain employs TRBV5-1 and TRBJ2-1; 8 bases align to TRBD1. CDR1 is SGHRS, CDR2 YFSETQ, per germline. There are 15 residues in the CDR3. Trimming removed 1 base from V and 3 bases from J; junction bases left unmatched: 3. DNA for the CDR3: TGCGCCAGCAGCTTGTCGGGACAGGACTACAATGAGCAGTTCTTC. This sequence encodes CASSLSGQDYNEQFF.

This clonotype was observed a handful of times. CDR3 bases: TGCGCCAGCAGTTCGACAGGGGCTTGGGAGCAGTTCTTC. Amino acids: CASSSTGAWEQFF. The chain has TRBV4-1 and TRBJ2-1; the match to TRBD1 covers 8 bases. Germline trimming cut 6 bases from V and 10 bases from J; bases unmatched to any gene: 8. Germline V gene lookup returns CDR1 MGHRA and CDR2 YSYEKL. This CDR3 has 13 amino acids.

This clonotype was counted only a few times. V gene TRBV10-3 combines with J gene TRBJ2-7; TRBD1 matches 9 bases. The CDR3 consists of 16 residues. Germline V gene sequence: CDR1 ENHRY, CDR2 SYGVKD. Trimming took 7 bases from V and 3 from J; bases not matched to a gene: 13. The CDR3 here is CAITTGTGSSDYEQYF. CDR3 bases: TGTGCCATCACCACCGGGACAGGGTCTTCCGACTACGAGCAGTACTTC.

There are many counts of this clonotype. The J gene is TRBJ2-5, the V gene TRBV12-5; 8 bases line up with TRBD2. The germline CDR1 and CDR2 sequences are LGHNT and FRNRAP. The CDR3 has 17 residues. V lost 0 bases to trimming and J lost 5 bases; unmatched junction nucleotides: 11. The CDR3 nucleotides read TGTGCTAGTGGTTTGGTAGGGGAGCGGGGGAGACTTGAGACCCAGTACTTC. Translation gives CASGLVGERGRLETQYF. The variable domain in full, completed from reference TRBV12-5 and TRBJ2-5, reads DARVTQTPRHKVTEMGQEVTMRCQPILGHNTVFWYRQTMMQGLELLAYFRNRAPLDDSGMPKDRFSAEMPDATLATLKIQPSEPRDSAVYFCASGLVGERGRLETQYFGPGTRLLVL.

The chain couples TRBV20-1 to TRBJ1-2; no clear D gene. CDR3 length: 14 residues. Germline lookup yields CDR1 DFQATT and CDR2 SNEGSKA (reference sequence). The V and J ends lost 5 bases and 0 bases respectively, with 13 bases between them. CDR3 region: CSAPYSHTNYGYTF. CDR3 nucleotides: TGCAGTGCTCCTTACAGTCATACTAACTATGGCTACACCTTC.

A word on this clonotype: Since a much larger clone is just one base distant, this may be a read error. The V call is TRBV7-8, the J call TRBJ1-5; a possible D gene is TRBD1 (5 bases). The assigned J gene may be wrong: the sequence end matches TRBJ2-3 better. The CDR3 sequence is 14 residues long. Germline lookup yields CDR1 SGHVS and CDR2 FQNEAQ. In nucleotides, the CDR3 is TGTGCCAGCGAGTCAGGGCGGCAAGATCAGCCCCAGTATTTT. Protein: CASESGRQDQPQYF.

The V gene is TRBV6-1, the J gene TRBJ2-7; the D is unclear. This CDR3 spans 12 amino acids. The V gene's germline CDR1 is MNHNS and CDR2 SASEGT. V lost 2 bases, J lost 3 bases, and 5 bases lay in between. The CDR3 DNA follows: TGTGCCAGCAGTGAAAGGATCTACGAGCAGTACGTC. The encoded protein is CASSERIYEQYV.

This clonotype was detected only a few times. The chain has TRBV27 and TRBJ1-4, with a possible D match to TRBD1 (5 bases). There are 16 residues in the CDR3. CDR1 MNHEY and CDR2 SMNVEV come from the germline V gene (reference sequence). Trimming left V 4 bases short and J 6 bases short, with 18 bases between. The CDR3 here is CASSSPRGKVDEKLFF. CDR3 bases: TGTGCCAGCAGTTCCCCCCGGGGGAAGGTGGATGAAAAACTGTTTTTT.

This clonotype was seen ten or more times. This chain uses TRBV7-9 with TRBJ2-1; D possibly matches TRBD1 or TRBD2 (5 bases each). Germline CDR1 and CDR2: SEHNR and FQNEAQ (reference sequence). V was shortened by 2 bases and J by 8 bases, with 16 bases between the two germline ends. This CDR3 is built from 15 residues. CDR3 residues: CASSLPRLRGHEQFF. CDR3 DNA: TGTGCCAGCAGCTTACCTCGACTAAGGGGCCATGAGCAGTTCTTC.

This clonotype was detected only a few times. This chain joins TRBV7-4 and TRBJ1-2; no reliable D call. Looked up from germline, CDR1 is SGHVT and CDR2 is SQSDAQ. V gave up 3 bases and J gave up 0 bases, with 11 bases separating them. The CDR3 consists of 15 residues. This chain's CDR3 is CASSFPGEANYGYTF. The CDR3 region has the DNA TGTGCCAGCAGCTTCCCAGGCGAAGCTAACTATGGCTACACCTTC.

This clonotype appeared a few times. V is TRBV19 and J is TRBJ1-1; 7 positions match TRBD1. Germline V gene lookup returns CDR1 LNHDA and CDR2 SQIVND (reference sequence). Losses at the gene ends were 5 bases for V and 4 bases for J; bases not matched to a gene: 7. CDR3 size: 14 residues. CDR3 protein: CASSYSAGGTEAFF. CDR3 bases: TGTGCCAGTAGTTATTCCGCAGGGGGCACTGAAGCTTTCTTT.

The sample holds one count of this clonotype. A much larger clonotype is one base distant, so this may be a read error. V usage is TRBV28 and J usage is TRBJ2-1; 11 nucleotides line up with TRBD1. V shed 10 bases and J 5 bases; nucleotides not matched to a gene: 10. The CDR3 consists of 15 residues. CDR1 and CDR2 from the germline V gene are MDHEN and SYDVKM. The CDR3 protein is CANISPGQGDNEQFF. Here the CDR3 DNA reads TGTGCCAACATTTCTCCGGGACAGGGGGACAATGAGCAGTTCTTC. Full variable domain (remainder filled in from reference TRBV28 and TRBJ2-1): DVKVTQSSRYLVKRTGEKVFLECVQDMDHENMFWYRQDPGLGLRLIYFSYDVKMKEKGDIPEGYSVSREKKERFSLILESASTNQTSMYLCANISPGQGDNEQFFGPGTRLTVL.

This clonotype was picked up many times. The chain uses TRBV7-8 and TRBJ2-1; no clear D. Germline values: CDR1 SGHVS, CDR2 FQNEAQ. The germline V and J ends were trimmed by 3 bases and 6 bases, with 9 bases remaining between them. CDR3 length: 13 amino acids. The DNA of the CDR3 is TGTGCCAGCAGCTTGACACGAATCAATGAGCAGTTCTTC. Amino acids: CASSLTRINEQFF.

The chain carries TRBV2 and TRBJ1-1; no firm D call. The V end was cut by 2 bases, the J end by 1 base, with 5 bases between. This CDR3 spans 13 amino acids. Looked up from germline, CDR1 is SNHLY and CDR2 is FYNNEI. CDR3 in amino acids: CASSEYKNTEAFF. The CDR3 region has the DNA TGTGCCAGCAGTGAATACAAGAACACTGAAGCTTTCTTT. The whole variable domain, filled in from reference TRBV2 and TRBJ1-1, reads EPEVTQTPSHQVTQMGQEVILRCVPISNHLYFYWYRQILGQKVEFLVSFYNNEISEKSEIFDDQFSVERPDGSNFTLKIRSTKLEDSAMYFCASSEYKNTEAFFGQGTRLTVV.

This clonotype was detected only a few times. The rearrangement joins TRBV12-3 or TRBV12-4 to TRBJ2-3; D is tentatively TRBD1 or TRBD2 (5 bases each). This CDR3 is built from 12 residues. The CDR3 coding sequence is TGTGCTAGCCTGGGGGACACAGATACGCAGTATTTT. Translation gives CASLGDTDTQYF.

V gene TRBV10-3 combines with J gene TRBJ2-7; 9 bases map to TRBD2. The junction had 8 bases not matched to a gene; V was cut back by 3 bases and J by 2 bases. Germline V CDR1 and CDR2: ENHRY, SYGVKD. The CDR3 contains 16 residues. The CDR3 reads CAISDPGASGAYEQYV. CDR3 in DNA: TGTGCCATCAGTGACCCAGGGGCTAGCGGGGCCTACGAGCAGTACGTC.

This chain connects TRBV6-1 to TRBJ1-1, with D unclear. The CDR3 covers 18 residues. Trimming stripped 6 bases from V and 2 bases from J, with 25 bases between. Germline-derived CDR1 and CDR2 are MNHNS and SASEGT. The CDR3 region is CASSPVINEGESNTEAFF. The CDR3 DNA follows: TGTGCCAGCAGCCCCGTTATAAATGAGGGAGAGTCCAACACTGAAGCTTTCTTT.

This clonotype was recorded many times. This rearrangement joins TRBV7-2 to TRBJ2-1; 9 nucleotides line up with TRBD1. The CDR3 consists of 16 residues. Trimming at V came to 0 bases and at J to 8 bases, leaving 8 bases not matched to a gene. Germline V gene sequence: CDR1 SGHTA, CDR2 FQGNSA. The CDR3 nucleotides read TGTGCCAGCAGCTTAGCCCGGGACAGGGTGTGGGATGAGCAGTTCTTC. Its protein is CASSLARDRVWDEQFF.

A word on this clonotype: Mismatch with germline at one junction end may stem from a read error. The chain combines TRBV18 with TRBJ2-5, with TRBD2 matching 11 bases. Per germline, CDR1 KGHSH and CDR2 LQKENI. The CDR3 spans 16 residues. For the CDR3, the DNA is TGTACCAGCTCACCGTCTAGCGGGGGGTACCAAGAGACCCAGTACTTC. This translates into CTSSPSSGGYQETQYF.

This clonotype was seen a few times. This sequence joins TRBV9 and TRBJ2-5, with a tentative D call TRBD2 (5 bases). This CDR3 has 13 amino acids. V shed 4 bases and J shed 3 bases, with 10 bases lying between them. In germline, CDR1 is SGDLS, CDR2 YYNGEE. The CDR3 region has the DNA TGTGCCAGCAGCCCCGGGGTGAAAGAGACCCAGTACTTC. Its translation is CASSPGVKETQYF.

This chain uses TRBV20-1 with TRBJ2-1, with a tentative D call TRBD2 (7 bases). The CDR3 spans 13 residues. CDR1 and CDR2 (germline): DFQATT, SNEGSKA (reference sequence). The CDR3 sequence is CSTWGRGRYEQFF. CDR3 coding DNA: TGCAGCACGTGGGGGCGGGGGAGGTATGAGCAGTTCTTC.

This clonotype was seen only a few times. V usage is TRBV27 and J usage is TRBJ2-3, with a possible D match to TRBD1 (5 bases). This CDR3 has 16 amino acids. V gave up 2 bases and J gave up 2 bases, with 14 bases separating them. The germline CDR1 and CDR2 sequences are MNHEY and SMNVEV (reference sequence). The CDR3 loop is CASSLVRGPFTDTQYF. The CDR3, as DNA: TGTGCCAGCAGTTTAGTAAGGGGTCCCTTCACAGATACGCAGTATTTT.

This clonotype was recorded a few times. The CDR3 loop is CASSIGEGSFDEQFF. CDR3 nucleotides: TGTGCCAGTAGTATCGGGGAGGGCAGTTTCGATGAGCAGTTCTTC. This chain connects TRBV19 to TRBJ2-1, with TRBD2 matching 7 bases. CDR1 is LNHDA, CDR2 SQIVND, per germline (reference sequence). V trimming: 3 bases; J trimming: 8 bases; junction bases outside the gene matches: 10. This CDR3 is 15 amino acids long.

The CDR3 sequence: CASSQYSGTNYNEQFF. The CDR3 DNA sequence: TGTGCCAGCAGCCAATATAGTGGGACCAACTACAATGAGCAGTTCTTC. The chain has TRBV14 and TRBJ2-1; either TRBD1 or TRBD2 may supply D (5 bases each). Germline V gene data show CDR1 as SGHDN and CDR2 as FVKESK. This CDR3 contains 16 residues. Trimming removed 2 bases at V and 3 bases at J, with 14 bases between.

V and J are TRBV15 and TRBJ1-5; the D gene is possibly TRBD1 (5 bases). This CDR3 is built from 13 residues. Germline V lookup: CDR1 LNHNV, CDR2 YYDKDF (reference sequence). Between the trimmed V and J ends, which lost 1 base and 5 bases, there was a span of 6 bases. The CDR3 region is CATSRGRDQPQHF. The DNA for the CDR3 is TGTGCCACCAGCAGAGGCAGGGATCAGCCCCAGCATTTT.

CDR3 sequence reads: CASSLEATTDTQYF. The CDR3 DNA reads as TGTGCCAGCAGCTTGGAGGCGACCACAGATACGCAGTATTTT. The chain couples TRBV5-6 to TRBJ2-3; D gene unclear. Trimming stripped 0 bases from V and 2 bases from J, with 7 bases between. This CDR3 region has 14 residues. Germline V gives CDR1 SGHDT, CDR2 YYEEEE.

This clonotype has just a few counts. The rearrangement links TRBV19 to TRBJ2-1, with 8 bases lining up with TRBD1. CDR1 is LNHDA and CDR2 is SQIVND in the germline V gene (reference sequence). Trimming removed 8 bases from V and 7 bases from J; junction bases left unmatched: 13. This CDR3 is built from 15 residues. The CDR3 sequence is CASRTSTGAVNEQFF. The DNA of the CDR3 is TGTGCCAGTCGGACCTCGACAGGGGCGGTGAATGAGCAGTTCTTC.

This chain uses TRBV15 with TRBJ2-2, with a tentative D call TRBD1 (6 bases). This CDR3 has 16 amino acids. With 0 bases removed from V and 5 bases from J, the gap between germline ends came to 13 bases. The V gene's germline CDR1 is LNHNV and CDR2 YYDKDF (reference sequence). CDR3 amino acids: CATSRDLSQGTGELFF. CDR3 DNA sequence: TGTGCCACCAGCAGAGATCTTTCACAGGGAACCGGGGAGCTGTTTTTT.